These T cell receptor beta chains were read from a single sample in a study of shared clonotypes between healthy human individuals. TCRdb's table, derived via immunoSEQ multiplex PCR, lists solely in-frame clones and lacks some. The repertoire holds about 2.4 million clones, 93% seen once, with 0.35% to 0.45% in the top ten. The sequenced sample consisted of naive CD4+ T cells from PBMCs. Receptors originate from a man aged 18 to 35 in good health. Some clones in this sample may be carry-over from other donors' samples. Each CDR3 is given with its conserved first and last residue. A D gene is named only where the DNA matches it firmly. Some rows mark clone size as missing; the rest say once, few, many or name a class of expanded clone.

cdr3_aa,cdr3_nt,clone_size,d_call,v_call,j_call
CASSLLTAGEQYEQYF,TGTGCCAGCAGTTTATTAACGGCGGGAGAACAATACGAGCAGTACTTC,-,TRBD2,TRBV28,TRBJ2-7
CASSQVPVAGELFF,TGCGCCAGCAGCCAAGTCCCCGTCGCCGGGGAGCTGTTTTTT,-,-,TRBV4-3,TRBJ2-2
CASSFGFGPQHF,TGTGCCAGCAGCTTTGGTTTTGGGCCCCAGCATTTT,-,-,TRBV7-2,TRBJ1-5
CASSVAGRTGEMTQYF,TGTGCCAGCAGCGTGGCCGGAAGGACAGGGGAGATGACGCAGTATTTT,-,TRBD1,TRBV9,TRBJ2-3
CSVGTALKQFF,TGCAGCGTGGGGACAGCCCTAAAGCAGTTCTTC,-,TRBD1,TRBV29-1,TRBJ2-1
CASRLRTWNEQFF,TGCGCCAGCAGGCTCCGCACTTGGAATGAGCAGTTCTTC,-,-,TRBV5-1,TRBJ2-1
CASTPFTAVTQYF,TGTGCCAGCACCCCTTTTACAGCCGTTACGCAGTATTTT,-,-,TRBV7-8,TRBJ2-3
CASSYGLSPGETQYF,TGTGCCAGCAGCTACGGACTAAGCCCTGGCGAGACCCAGTACTTC,-,-,TRBV7-9,TRBJ2-5
CASSRFTGPYDTGELFF,TGTGCCAGCAGCCGATTTACAGGGCCCTACGACACCGGGGAGCTGTTTTTT,-,-,TRBV14,TRBJ2-2
CASSAQTGPTEAFF,TGTGCCAGTAGTGCCCAGACAGGGCCCACTGAAGCTTTCTTT,once,TRBD1,TRBV19,TRBJ1-1
CASSFGLAGVDEQFF,TGTGCCAGCAGCTTTGGACTAGCGGGAGTAGATGAGCAGTTCTTC,-,TRBD2,TRBV7-3,TRBJ2-1
CASSPVGRVGGTGNEKLFF,TGTGCCAGCAGCCCCGTGGGTCGAGTGGGGGGGACAGGAAATGAAAAACTGTTTTTT,once,TRBD1,TRBV9,TRBJ1-4
CASSMGRRSGRNEQFF,TGTGCCAGTAGTATGGGGCGGAGATCCGGAAGGAATGAGCAGTTCTTC,once,-,TRBV19,TRBJ2-1
CASSSRDRDKNYGYTF,TGCGCCAGCAGCTCAAGGGACAGGGACAAAAACTATGGCTACACCTTC,-,TRBD1,TRBV5-1,TRBJ1-2
CASSEGVGGYLNTEAFF,TGTGCCAGCAGTGAAGGAGTAGGGGGCTATCTGAACACTGAAGCTTTCTTT,-,TRBD1,TRBV2,TRBJ1-1
CASSPLRAGEQYF,TGTGCCAGCAGCCCGCTGCGGGCTGGGGAGCAGTACTTC,-,-,TRBV7-2,TRBJ2-7
CASSLASVTEAFF,TGTGCCAGCAGCTTAGCTTCGGTGACTGAAGCTTTCTTT,-,-,TRBV7-2,TRBJ1-1
CASSLPGTRGGEQYF,TGTGCCAGCTCACTACCCGGGACTCGAGGGGGCGAGCAGTACTTC,-,-,TRBV18,TRBJ2-7
CAGSSSTPDTQYF,TGTGCCGGCTCCTCTAGCACCCCAGATACGCAGTATTTT,-,-,TRBV2,TRBJ2-3
CASSQGGQVNQPQHF,TGTGCCAGCAGCCAAGGGGGACAGGTCAATCAGCCCCAGCATTTT,-,TRBD1,TRBV7-9,TRBJ1-5
CASSNLAGALWNEQFF,TGTGCCAGCAGCAACCTAGCGGGAGCGTTGTGGAATGAGCAGTTCTTC,-,TRBD2,TRBV7-2,TRBJ2-1
CAISGQGGGEQFF,TGTGCCATCAGTGGACAGGGAGGGGGTGAGCAGTTCTTC,-,-,TRBV10-3,TRBJ2-1
CASSLWGAVTGELFF,TGTGCCAGCAGTTTATGGGGTGCAGTCACCGGGGAGCTGTTTTTT,-,-,TRBV28,TRBJ2-2
CASSLRGNYNEQFF,TGTGCCAGCAGCCTTAGAGGAAACTACAATGAGCAGTTCTTC,-,-,TRBV7-7,TRBJ2-1
CGVAAPSDTQYF,TGCGGCGTTGCAGCTCCGTCCGATACGCAGTATTTT,once,-,TRBV29-1,TRBJ2-3
CASSDWRESEQYF,TGTGCCAGCAGTGACTGGCGGGAGTCCGAGCAGTACTTC,-,TRBD2,TRBV2,TRBJ2-7
CASRQGNSYNEQFF,TGCGCCAGCAGACAGGGAAACTCCTACAATGAGCAGTTCTTC,-,-,TRBV5-1,TRBJ2-1
CASSPRRSEAFF,TGTGCCAGCTCACCACGGCGTTCTGAAGCTTTCTTT,-,-,TRBV18,TRBJ1-1
CASSTLVQPQHF,TGTGCCAGCAGTACCCTCGTTCAGCCCCAGCATTTT,-,-,TRBV2,TRBJ1-5
CASSLGQTGAFEKLFF,TGTGCCAGCAGCTTAGGGCAGACAGGGGCGTTTGAAAAACTGTTTTTT,-,TRBD1,TRBV7-9,TRBJ1-4
CASSLELAGDEQYF,TGCGCCAGCAGCTTGGAGCTCGCCGGTGACGAGCAGTACTTC,-,-,TRBV5-1,TRBJ2-7
CASRLTKSYTF,TGTGCCAGCAGGTTGACTAAGAGCTACACCTTC,-,-,TRBV5-6,TRBJ1-2
CASSIYGGAGQGGQFF,TGTGCCAGTAGTATCTACGGTGGGGCTGGTCAAGGCGGGCAGTTCTTC,-,-,TRBV19,TRBJ2-1
CASRGVMGTQYF,TGTGCCAGCCGGGGGGTAATGGGGACCCAGTACTTC,-,TRBD2,TRBV27,TRBJ2-5
CASTPGLSSYNEQFF,TGTGCCAGCACCCCGGGACTCAGCTCCTACAATGAGCAGTTCTTC,-,-,TRBV2,TRBJ2-1
CATRVSVSTNEKLFF,TGTGCCACCCGCGTGTCGGTCTCAACTAATGAAAAACTGTTTTTT,-,-,TRBV10-3,TRBJ1-4
CASSLLTPADTQYF,TGTGCCAGCAGCCTATTAACGCCCGCAGATACGCAGTATTTT,-,-,TRBV7-2,TRBJ2-3
CASSSGLAGGPDTQYF,TGTGCCAGCAGCTCCGGACTAGCGGGAGGTCCAGATACGCAGTATTTT,-,TRBD2,TRBV7-9,TRBJ2-3
CASSQEGGRENYGYTF,TGTGCCAGCAGCCAAGAAGGGGGCAGGGAGAACTATGGCTACACCTTC,-,TRBD1,TRBV4-2,TRBJ1-2
CASSLRLGGGFF,TGTGCCAGCAGTTTACGGCTGGGAGGGGGGTTCTTC,-,-,TRBV28,TRBJ2-1
CASNMGDRGPFDYGYTF,TGTGCCAGTAATATGGGAGACAGGGGGCCGTTCGACTATGGCTACACCTTC,once,TRBD1,TRBV19,TRBJ1-2
CASSEGSYNEQFF,TGTGCCAGCAGTGAGGGATCATACAATGAGCAGTTCTTC,once,-,TRBV27,TRBJ2-1
CASNFQGPATNEKLFF,TGTGCCAGCAATTTCCAGGGGCCTGCAACTAATGAAAAACTGTTTTTT,-,-,TRBV2,TRBJ1-4
CASSPSTDTQYF,TGTGCCAGCAGCCCTAGCACAGATACGCAGTATTTT,few,-,TRBV5-6,TRBJ2-3
CSANPGQGTGYTF,TGCAGCGCCAACCCGGGACAGGGCACTGGCTACACCTTC,-,TRBD1,TRBV29-1,TRBJ1-2
CAISAAVRYEQYF,TGTGCCATCAGTGCTGCGGTTCGCTACGAGCAGTACTTC,once,-,TRBV10-3,TRBJ2-7
CASSIGGTMITDTQYF,TGTGCCAGTAGTATAGGAGGGACTATGATCACAGATACGCAGTATTTT,-,TRBD2,TRBV19,TRBJ2-3
CAWSILQGAPGEAFF,TGTGCCTGGAGTATCTTACAGGGGGCGCCGGGTGAAGCTTTCTTT,-,TRBD1,TRBV30,TRBJ1-1
CASSVSTQGSYEQYF,TGTGCCAGCAGCGTAAGTACGCAGGGCTCCTACGAGCAGTACTTC,-,-,TRBV9,TRBJ2-7
CASSQPGAGETQYF,TGTGCCAGCAGCCAGCCAGGGGCGGGAGAGACCCAGTACTTC,-,-,TRBV9,TRBJ2-5
CASSVVASGYEQYF,TGTGCCAGCAGCGTAGTGGCTAGCGGATACGAGCAGTACTTC,-,TRBD2,TRBV9,TRBJ2-7
CASSLATQGVSTSGSKETQYF,TGCGCCAGCAGCTTGGCCACACAGGGCGTTTCGACTAGCGGGAGTAAAGAGACCCAGTACTTC,-,TRBD2,TRBV5-1,TRBJ2-5
CASSLRAGFGGQEWGYTF,TGTGCCAGCAGCTTACGGGCAGGGTTCGGCGGCCAGGAGTGGGGCTACACCTTC,-,-,TRBV7-3,TRBJ1-2
CASRDSGNTGELFF,TGCGCCAGCAGAGACAGCGGGAACACCGGGGAGCTGTTTTTT,-,-,TRBV5-1,TRBJ2-2
CASSLDGSSYEQYF,TGTGCCAGCAGCTTAGACGGGTCTTCCTACGAGCAGTACTTC,-,-,TRBV7-9,TRBJ2-7